This entry lists 29 T cell receptor beta chains sequenced from one sample in a study of Ad26.COV2.S vaccination and SARS-CoV-2 variants. The treatment: some 20 received Ad26.COV2.S at low or high dose, single or two shots; roughly five received placebo; per-sample allocation not given. Samples came from day 63 after the first vaccine or placebo injection. The protocol was immunoSEQ multiplex PCR, while the TCRdb copy is restricted to in-frame clones and leaves out a portion. The sample yields a few hundred thousand clones, 89% seen once. The sequencing used peripheral blood, collected in a trial of Ad26.COV2.S vaccine versus placebo. These receptors were collected from a person between 18 and 60 years old who received the Ad26.COV2.S COVID-19 vaccine or a placebo.

The CDR3 loop is CASRGDLYSNQPQHF. In DNA, the CDR3 is TGTGCCAGCAGGGGGGACCTTTATAGCAATCAGCCCCAGCATTTT. V is TRBV6-5 and J is TRBJ1-5; D possibly corresponds to TRBD1 (5 bases). The CDR3 is 15 amino acids. V lost 6 bases, J lost 0 bases, and 12 bases lay in between. Germline V gives CDR1 MNHEY, CDR2 SVGAGI.

The count of this clone is one. The chain has TRBV7-6 and TRBJ2-7, with 7 bases that match TRBD1. Germline CDR1 is SGHVS and CDR2 is FNYEAQ. Losses at the gene ends were 5 bases for V and 4 bases for J; bases not matched to a gene: 8. CDR3 length: 14 amino acids. CDR3 coding DNA: TGTGCCAGCAGCAAAACAGGGGCACCATACGAGCAGTACTTC. Amino acids: CASSKTGAPYEQYF.

As regards this clone: The same CDR3 can be traced to other DNA sequences in this sample. The CDR3 loop is CASSLVLNTEAFF. In DNA, the CDR3 is TGTGCCAGCAGTTTAGTACTGAACACTGAAGCTTTCTTT. The chain links TRBV12-3 or TRBV12-4 to TRBJ1-1; D is uncertain. The CDR3 consists of 13 residues. V was clipped by 1 base and J by 0 bases, with 3 bases between them.

The chain carries TRBV15 and TRBJ1-5, with a tentative D call TRBD1 (6 bases). V lost 0 bases, J lost 4 bases, and 22 bases lay in between. The CDR3 loop spans 19 amino acids. Germline loops: CDR1 LNHNV, CDR2 YYDKDF (reference sequence). The CDR3 DNA sequence: TGTGCCACCAGCAGAGATTCTGGGAGGAGGGGGGCAGGAAATCAGCCCCAGCATTTT. This codes for CATSRDSGRRGAGNQPQHF.

J is TRBJ2-1 and V is TRBV5-1, with D perhaps TRBD1 (6 bases). Germline V gene lookup returns CDR1 SGHRS and CDR2 YFSETQ. V was trimmed by 0 bases and J by 7 bases, leaving 14 bases between them. CDR3 size: 15 residues. DNA of the CDR3: TGCGCCAGCAGCTTGGCGGATTCAGGACAGAATGAGCAGTTCTTC. This codes for CASSLADSGQNEQFF. Based on the CDR3 plus reference TRBV5-1 and TRBJ2-1, the full variable domain is KAGVTQTPRYLIKTRGQQVTLSCSPISGHRSVSWYQQTPGQGLQFLFEYFSETQRNKGNFPGRFSGRQFSNSRSEMNVSTLELGDSALYLCASSLADSGQNEQFFGPGTRLTVL.

The chain is built from TRBV19 and TRBJ1-5, with TRBD1 matching 9 bases. V lost 6 bases, J lost 5 bases, and 8 bases stayed unmatched. The CDR3 consists of 15 residues. Germline values: CDR1 LNHDA, CDR2 SQIVND (reference sequence). Here the CDR3 reads CASSPDRGFHQPQHF. The CDR3 bases are TGTGCCAGTAGCCCTGACAGGGGGTTCCATCAGCCCCAGCATTTT.

The DNA of the CDR3 is TGTGCCAGCAGTCTCTTAGCGGGAGTCTACGAGCAGTACTTC. It codes for CASSLLAGVYEQYF. The chain is built from TRBV28 and TRBJ2-7; TRBD2 aligns across 9 bases. V shed 5 bases and J 3 bases; nucleotides not matched to a gene: 5. Germline CDR1 reads MDHEN; CDR2 reads SYDVKM. This CDR3 is built from 14 residues.

V usage is TRBV27 and J usage is TRBJ1-1; 7 bases line up with TRBD1. The CDR3 length is 17 residues. Germline V lookup: CDR1 MNHEY, CDR2 SMNVEV (reference sequence). J lost 0 bases, V lost 1 base, and 8 bases had no gene match. DNA of the CDR3: TGTGCCAGCAGTTTATTAGGGACAGCTCAGGTGAACACTGAAGCTTTCTTT. It specifies CASSLLGTAQVNTEAFF.

The chain carries TRBV9 and TRBJ2-3; D may correspond to TRBD1 or TRBD2 (5 bases each). The CDR3 extends over 17 amino acids. V dropped 3 bases and J dropped 3 bases, with 20 bases sitting between them. CDR1 and CDR2 from the germline V gene are SGDLS and YYNGEE. The CDR3 nucleotides are TGTGCCAGCAGCGGGGGGAAGGGGTCGCTTGGGACAGATACGCAGTATTTT. This encodes CASSGGKGSLGTDTQYF.

This clone has only a few counts. The rearrangement uses TRBV5-5 and TRBJ1-5; TRBD1 is a possible D gene (6 bases). CDR3 length equals 14 residues. Germline assignment: CDR1 SGHKS and CDR2 YYEKEE (reference sequence). V lost 0 bases to trimming and J lost 6 bases, with 10 bases between them. The CDR3 protein is CASSLGMGAQPQHF. CDR3 in DNA: TGTGCCAGCAGCTTGGGAATGGGGGCTCAGCCCCAGCATTTT.

The chain combines TRBV10-3 with TRBJ2-1; 12 bases are shared with TRBD2. Trimming at V came to 6 bases and at J to 7 bases, leaving 4 bases not matched to a gene. CDR1 is ENHRY, CDR2 SYGVKD, per germline. The CDR3 spans 14 residues. CDR3 loop: CAIRPGTSGNEQFF. CDR3 nucleotide sequence: TGTGCCATCAGGCCCGGGACTAGCGGGAATGAGCAGTTCTTC.

The DNA for the CDR3 is TGTGCCAGCAGCAAATTTGTCCGTAGCTCCTACGAGCAGTACTTC. Protein product: CASSKFVRSSYEQYF. V usage is TRBV21-1 and J usage is TRBJ2-7; the table gives TRBD2 as D, unverified against the DNA. TRBV21-1 is deemed a pseudogene. The CDR3 totals 15 residues.

The chain couples TRBV6-2 or TRBV6-3 to TRBJ1-2; 7 nucleotides match TRBD1. The CDR3 totals 14 residues. V trimming: 1 base; J trimming: 5 bases; junction bases outside the gene matches: 4. Germline values: CDR1 MNHEY, CDR2 SVGEGT. CDR3 residues: CASSYWGTAYGYTF. DNA for the CDR3: TGTGCCAGCAGTTACTGGGGGACAGCTTATGGCTACACCTTC.

J is TRBJ2-1 and V is TRBV30; the D is unclear. The CDR3 spans 12 residues. Germline V gene sequence: CDR1 GTSNPN, CDR2 SVGIG (reference sequence). Trimming removed 4 bases from V and 4 bases from J, with 8 bases in between. CDR3 amino acids: CAWNIGYNEQFF. CDR3 DNA sequence: TGTGCCTGGAACATTGGGTACAATGAGCAGTTCTTC.

The chain has TRBV5-1 and TRBJ2-5; no clear D. The CDR3 has 15 residues. Germline CDR1 reads SGHRS; CDR2 reads YFSETQ. Between the trimmed V and J ends, which lost 0 bases and 4 bases, there was a span of 13 bases. The CDR3 nucleotides read TGCGCCAGCAGCTTGGGCTCTGGCCTTGCAGAGACCCAGTACTTC. Translation gives CASSLGSGLAETQYF.

Details on this clone: Other nucleotide sequences in the sample specify the same CDR3. The J gene is TRBJ2-1, the V gene TRBV28; 8 nucleotides align to TRBD2. Looked up from germline, CDR1 is MDHEN and CDR2 is SYDVKM. The CDR3 loop spans 15 amino acids. Trimming took 2 bases from V and 0 from J; bases not matched to a gene: 0. CDR3 protein: CASSLSGGSYNEQFF. In nucleotides, the CDR3 is TGTGCCAGCAGTTTAAGCGGGGGCTCCTACAATGAGCAGTTCTTC.

The chain carries TRBV3-1 (or the pseudogene TRBV3-2) and TRBJ2-7; D might be TRBD2 (6 bases). V lost 4 bases, J lost 4 bases, and 11 bases lay in between. This CDR3 is 13 amino acids long. Per the germline V gene, CDR1 is LGHDT and CDR2 is YNNKEL (reference sequence). CDR3 residues: CASSRGTAYEQYF. The CDR3 DNA is TGTGCCAGCAGCCGCGGGACCGCATACGAGCAGTACTTC.

The V gene is TRBV19, the J gene TRBJ1-6, with D possibly TRBD1 on 5 matching bases. The CDR3 loop spans 13 amino acids. Trimming pared 7 bases from V and 10 bases from J, leaving 14 bases between. Germline assignment: CDR1 LNHDA and CDR2 SQIVND (reference sequence). CDR3 protein: CASKEERDSPLHF. DNA for the CDR3: TGTGCCAGTAAGGAGGAAAGGGACTCACCCCTCCACTTT.

The chain is built from TRBV18 and TRBJ2-5; 10 bases line up with TRBD2. Trimming cost V 5 bases and J 4 bases; bases outside gene matches: 4. The CDR3 covers 14 residues. Germline V gene sequence: CDR1 KGHSH, CDR2 LQKENI. The chain's CDR3 is CASSAQREGETQYF. The CDR3 coding sequence is TGTGCCAGCTCAGCTCAGCGGGAGGGAGAGACCCAGTACTTC.

The chain joins TRBV2 to TRBJ2-7, with D hard to call. The V gene lost 11 bases and the J gene lost 2 bases, with 10 bases spanning the gap. The CDR3 is 11 amino acids. CDR1 is SNHLY, CDR2 FYNNEI, per germline. The CDR3 DNA follows: TGTGCCGCCAAAGAGGCCTACGAGCAGTACTTC. This codes for CAAKEAYEQYF.

The V call is TRBV6-5, the J call TRBJ1-1; D gene ambiguous. This CDR3 region has 14 residues. From germline, CDR1 is MNHEY and CDR2 SVGAGI. V was cut by 6 bases and J by 1 base, with 12 bases left in between. CDR3 residues: CASRRRTRNTEAFF. The CDR3 DNA reads as TGTGCCAGCAGACGCCGGACGAGGAACACTGAAGCTTTCTTT.

The chain has TRBV5-6 and TRBJ2-3; 10 bases map to TRBD2. Germline lookup yields CDR1 SGHDT and CDR2 YYEEEE. Losses at the gene ends were 0 bases for V and 4 bases for J; bases not matched to a gene: 5. This CDR3 contains 16 residues. The CDR3 region has the DNA TGTGCCAGCAGCTTGGCGGCTAGCGGGAGTTCAGATACGCAGTATTTT. Translating it yields CASSLAASGSSDTQYF.

The chain couples TRBV9 to TRBJ2-7, with D possibly being TRBD2 (5 bases). Trimming took off 4 bases at V and 5 bases at J, with 19 bases between the two ends. The CDR3 consists of 15 residues. Looked up from germline, CDR1 is SGDLS and CDR2 is YYNGEE. The chain's CDR3 is CASSTRAQPGDEQYF. As DNA, the CDR3 is TGTGCCAGCAGCACCCGAGCCCAGCCCGGGGACGAGCAGTACTTC. Full variable domain (outside the CDR3, taken from reference TRBV9 and TRBJ2-7): DSGVTQTPKHLITATGQRVTLRCSPRSGDLSVYWYQQSLDQGLQFLIQYYNGEERAKGNILERFSAQQFPDLHSELNLSSLELGDSALYFCASSTRAQPGDEQYFGPGTRLTVT.

V usage is TRBV30 and J usage is TRBJ1-1; no reliable D call. V was cut by 0 bases and J by 6 bases, with 8 bases left in between. The CDR3 is 12 residues long. Per the germline V gene, CDR1 is GTSNPN and CDR2 is SVGIG (reference sequence). The CDR3 loop is CAWSVRPAEAFF. For the CDR3, the DNA is TGTGCCTGGAGTGTACGTCCAGCTGAAGCTTTCTTT.

The chain combines TRBV5-1 with TRBJ1-4, with 9 nucleotides matching TRBD1. Germline assignment: CDR1 SGHRS and CDR2 YFSETQ. The ends lost 3 bases at V and 8 bases at J; junction bases unmatched: 8. The CDR3 extends over 15 amino acids. The chain's CDR3 is CASSSQGAIGEKLFF. CDR3 DNA: TGCGCCAGCAGCTCACAGGGGGCTATAGGGGAAAAACTGTTTTTT.

The CDR3 sequence is CASSYQGYSNQPQHF. DNA of the CDR3: TGTGCCAGCAGTTACCAGGGGTATAGCAATCAGCCCCAGCATTTT. The rearrangement links TRBV6-2 or TRBV6-3 to TRBJ1-5, with a tentative D call TRBD1 (6 bases). Trimming shortened V by 2 bases and J by 0 bases, and 8 bases separated the two germline ends. The CDR3 length is 15 residues. Germline CDR1 and CDR2: MNHEY and SVGEGT.

The rearrangement links TRBV6-5 to TRBJ1-3; possible D gene TRBD1, 5 bases. The CDR3 is 15 amino acids. Germline V gives CDR1 MNHEY, CDR2 SVGAGI. Trimming took 6 bases from V and 4 from J, leaving 16 bases between them. The CDR3 reads CASRWSVDRGNTIYF. The CDR3 DNA sequence: TGTGCCAGCAGGTGGAGTGTAGACAGAGGAAACACCATATATTTT.

The rearrangement links TRBV9 to TRBJ2-7; 8 bases match TRBD1. V trimming: 3 bases; J trimming: 2 bases; junction bases outside the gene matches: 7. This CDR3 contains 15 residues. Germline lookup yields CDR1 SGDLS and CDR2 YYNGEE. The CDR3 DNA sequence: TGTGCCAGCAGCGCAAGGACAGGGCTGACCTACGAGCAGTACTTC. Translation: CASSARTGLTYEQYF.

The rearrangement links TRBV7-2 to TRBJ2-1, with 7 bases that match TRBD1. This CDR3 spans 15 amino acids. Germline assignment: CDR1 SGHTA and CDR2 FQGNSA. Losses at the gene ends were 5 bases for V and 3 bases for J; bases not matched to a gene: 7. As DNA, the CDR3 is TGTGCCAGCAGCCCCACAGGGGTGTTCTACAATGAGCAGTTCTTC. Translated, it gives CASSPTGVFYNEQFF.